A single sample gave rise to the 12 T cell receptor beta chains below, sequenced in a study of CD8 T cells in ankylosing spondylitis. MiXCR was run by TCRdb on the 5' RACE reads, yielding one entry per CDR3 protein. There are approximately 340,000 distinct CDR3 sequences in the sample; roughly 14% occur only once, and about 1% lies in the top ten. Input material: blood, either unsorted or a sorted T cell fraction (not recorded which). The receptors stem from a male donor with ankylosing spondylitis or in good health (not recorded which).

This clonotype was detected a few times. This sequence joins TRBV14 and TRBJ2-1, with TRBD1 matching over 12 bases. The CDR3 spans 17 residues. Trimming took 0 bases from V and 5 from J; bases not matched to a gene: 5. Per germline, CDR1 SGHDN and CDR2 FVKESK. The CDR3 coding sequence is TGTGCCAGCAGCCAAGATGGGGGGACAGGGGGCAACAATGAGCAGTTCTTC. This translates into CASSQDGGTGGNNEQFF.

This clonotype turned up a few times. CDR3: CASSLNLGQGSYEQYF. CDR3 coding DNA: TGTGCCAGCAGCTTAAATCTGGGACAGGGCTCCTACGAGCAGTACTTC. This chain uses TRBV7-9 with TRBJ2-7; TRBD1 aligns across 9 bases. V was clipped by 2 bases and J by 0 bases; unmatched bases: 5. CDR1 is SEHNR, CDR2 FQNEAQ, per germline (reference sequence). The CDR3 spans 16 residues.

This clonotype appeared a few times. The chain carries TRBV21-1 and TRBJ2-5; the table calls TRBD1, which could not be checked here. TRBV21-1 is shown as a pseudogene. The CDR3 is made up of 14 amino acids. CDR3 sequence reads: CASSCRGRQETQYF. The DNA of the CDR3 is TGTGCCAGCAGCTGTAGGGGGCGCCAAGAGACCCAGTACTTC.

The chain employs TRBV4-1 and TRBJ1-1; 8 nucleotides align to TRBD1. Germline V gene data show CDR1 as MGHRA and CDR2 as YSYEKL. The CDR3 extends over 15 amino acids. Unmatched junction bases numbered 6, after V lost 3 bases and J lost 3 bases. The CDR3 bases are TGCGCCAGCAGCCACTCACAGGGGGTGGACACTGAAGCTTTCTTT. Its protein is CASSHSQGVDTEAFF.

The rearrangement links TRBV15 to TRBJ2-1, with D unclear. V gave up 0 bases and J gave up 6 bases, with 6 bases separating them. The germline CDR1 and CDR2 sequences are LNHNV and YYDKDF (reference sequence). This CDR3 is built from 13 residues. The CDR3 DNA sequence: TGTGCCACCAGCAGAGATACTCTCAATGAGCAGTTCTTC. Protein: CATSRDTLNEQFF.

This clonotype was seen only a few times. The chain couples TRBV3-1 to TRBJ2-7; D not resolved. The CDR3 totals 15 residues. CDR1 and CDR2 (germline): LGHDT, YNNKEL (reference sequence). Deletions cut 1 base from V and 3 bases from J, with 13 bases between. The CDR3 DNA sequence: TGTGCCAGCAGCCAAGTATGGCAGGATAACTACGAGCAGTACTTC. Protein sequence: CASSQVWQDNYEQYF.

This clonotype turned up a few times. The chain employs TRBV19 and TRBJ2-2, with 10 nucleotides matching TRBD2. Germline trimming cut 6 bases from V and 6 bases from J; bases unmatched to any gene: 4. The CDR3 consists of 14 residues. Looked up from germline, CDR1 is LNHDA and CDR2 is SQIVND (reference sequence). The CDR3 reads CASSTSGGAGELFF. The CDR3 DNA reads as TGTGCCAGTAGCACGAGCGGGGGGGCCGGGGAGCTGTTTTTT. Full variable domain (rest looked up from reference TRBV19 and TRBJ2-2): DGGITQSPKYLFRKEGQNVTLSCEQNLNHDAMYWYRQDPGQGLRLIYYSQIVNDFQKGDIAEGYSVSREKKESFPLTVTSAQKNPTAFYLCASSTSGGAGELFFGEGSRLTVL.

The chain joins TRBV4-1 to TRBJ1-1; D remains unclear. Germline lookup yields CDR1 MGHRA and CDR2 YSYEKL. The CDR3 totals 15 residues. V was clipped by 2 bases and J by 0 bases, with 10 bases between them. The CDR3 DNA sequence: TGCGCCAGCAGCCAATCATGGGCGGTGAACACTGAAGCTTTCTTT. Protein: CASSQSWAVNTEAFF.

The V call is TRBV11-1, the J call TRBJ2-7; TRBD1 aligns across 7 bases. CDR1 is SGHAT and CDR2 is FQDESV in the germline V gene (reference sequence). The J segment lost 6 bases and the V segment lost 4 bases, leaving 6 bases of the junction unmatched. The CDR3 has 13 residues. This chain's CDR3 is CASSSTGFGEQYF. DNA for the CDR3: TGTGCCAGCAGCTCGACAGGGTTTGGCGAGCAGTACTTC. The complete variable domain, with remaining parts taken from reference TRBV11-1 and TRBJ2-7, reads EAEVAQSPRYKITEKSQAVAFWCDPISGHATLYWYRQILGQGPELLVQFQDESVVDDSQLPKDRFSAERLKGVDSTLKIQPAELGDSAMYLCASSSTGFGEQYFGPGTRLTVT.

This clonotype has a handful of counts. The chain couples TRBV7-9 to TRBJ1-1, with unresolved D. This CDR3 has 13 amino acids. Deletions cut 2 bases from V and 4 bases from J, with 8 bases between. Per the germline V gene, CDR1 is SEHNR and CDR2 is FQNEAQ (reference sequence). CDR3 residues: CASSLNSLTEAFF. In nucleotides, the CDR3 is TGTGCCAGCAGCTTAAACAGCCTCACTGAAGCTTTCTTT.

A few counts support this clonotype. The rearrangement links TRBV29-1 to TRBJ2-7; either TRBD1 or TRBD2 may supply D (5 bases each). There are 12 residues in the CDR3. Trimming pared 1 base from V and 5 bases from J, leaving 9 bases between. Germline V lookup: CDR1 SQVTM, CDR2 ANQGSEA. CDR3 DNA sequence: TGCAGCGTTGAAGTAGGGGAGAACGAGCAGTACTTC. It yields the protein CSVEVGENEQYF.

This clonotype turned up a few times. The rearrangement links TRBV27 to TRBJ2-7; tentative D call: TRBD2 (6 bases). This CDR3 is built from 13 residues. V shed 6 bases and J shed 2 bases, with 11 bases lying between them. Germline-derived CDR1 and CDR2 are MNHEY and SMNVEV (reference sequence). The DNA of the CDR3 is TGTGCCAGCAGGTTAGCGGCTCCCTACGAGCAGTACTTC. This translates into CASRLAAPYEQYF.